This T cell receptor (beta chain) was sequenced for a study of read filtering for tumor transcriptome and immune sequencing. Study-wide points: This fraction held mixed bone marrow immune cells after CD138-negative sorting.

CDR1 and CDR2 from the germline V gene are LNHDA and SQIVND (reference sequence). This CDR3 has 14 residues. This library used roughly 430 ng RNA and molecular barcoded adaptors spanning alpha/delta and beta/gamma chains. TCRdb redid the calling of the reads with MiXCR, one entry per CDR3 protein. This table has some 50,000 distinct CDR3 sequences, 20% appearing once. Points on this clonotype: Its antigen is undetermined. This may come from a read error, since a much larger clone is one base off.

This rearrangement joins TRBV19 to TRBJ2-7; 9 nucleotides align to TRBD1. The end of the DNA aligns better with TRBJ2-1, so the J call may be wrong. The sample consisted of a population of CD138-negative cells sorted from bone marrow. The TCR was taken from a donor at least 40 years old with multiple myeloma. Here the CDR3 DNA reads TGTGCCAGTAGAACAGGGGGCCTTGCCTACGAGCAGTTCTTC. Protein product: CASRTGGLAYEQFF.